The rows below give T cell receptor beta chains drawn from one sample of a study of CXCR3-negative and CXCR3-positive naive CD8 T cells. TCRdb reworked the 5' RACE reads into one entry per CDR3 protein, no DNA. Its listing shows around 60,000 distinct CDR3 sequences. The sample consisted of naive CXCR3+ CD8+ T cells from blood. The receptors shown here come from a human donor in good health. Some clones in this sample may be carry-over from other donors' samples. Both conserved end residues are part of each CDR3.

v_gene	j_gene	CDR3aa
TRBV10-3	TRBJ2-3	CATREQNTQYF
TRBV7-9	TRBJ2-4	CASSPRLGPGDIQYF
TRBV15	TRBJ2-7	CATSSWTSSYEQYF
TRBV29-1	TRBJ2-2	CSVAINPGELFF
TRBV12-5	TRBJ2-1	CASGLPRPRDNEQFF
TRBV28	TRBJ2-7	CASISGQDSYEQYF
TRBV20-1	TRBJ2-3	CSARRGYRGGFTSTDTQYF
TRBV29-1	TRBJ2-2	CSVGTGGTGELFF
TRBV11-2	TRBJ2-3	CASSHQTDTQYF
TRBV21-1	TRBJ2-7	CASSKRICSDTYEQYF
TRBV12-3/TRBV12-4	TRBJ1-2	CASSTPTGGLDGYTF
TRBV2	TRBJ2-7	CASVGPGLAGGQTYEQYF
TRBV9	TRBJ1-1	CASSGGGSTEAFF
TRBV29-1	TRBJ2-7	CGPPGKMWNEQYF
TRBV4-3	TRBJ2-1	CASSQDPETSYNEQFF
TRBV7-9	TRBJ2-2	CASSPRTTNTGELFF
TRBV20-1	TRBJ1-2	CSASWDNYGYTF
TRBV5-1	TRBJ2-1	CASSIGLAGLSYNEQFF
TRBV7-6	TRBJ1-1	CASSLRTGGAETEAFF
TRBV3-1	TRBJ1-5	CASSQDGVNSNQPQHF
TRBV7-9	TRBJ1-1	CASGGSAGSAFF
TRBV6-4	TRBJ2-3	CASSSSGGAGDTQYF
TRBV18	TRBJ2-2	CASSPDSRPNTGELFF
TRBV29-1	TRBJ2-7	CSVVGTSVYEQYF
TRBV7-9	TRBJ2-7	CASSLARGAWAYEQYF
TRBV13	TRBJ1-2	CASSEGQGIRERIRLNYGYTF
TRBV6-5	TRBJ1-1	CASSKGENTEAFF
TRBV4-3	TRBJ2-5	CASSQDKWETQYF
TRBV11-2	TRBJ1-4	CASSLGQGAYKLFF
TRBV29-1	TRBJ1-1	CSVEIEMNTEAFF
TRBV27	TRBJ1-2	CASSFGDSYGYTF
TRBV27	TRBJ2-7	CASWTTGAISYEQYF